The clone carrying this T cell receptor beta chain was seen only a few times. The antigen is unknown. Its ends do not fully match the called genes, so a read error is possible. The source of the sample is a study of T-cell memory formation after mild COVID-19. Germline V gene sequence: CDR1 DFQATT, CDR2 SNEGSKA (reference sequence). This CDR3 region has 15 residues. TCRdb itself ran the 5' RACE reads through MiXCR, one entry per CDR3 protein. The sample gives under 70,000 distinct CDR3 sequences, 9.3% of which show up once; 1.1% is in the top ten. Study-wide findings and caveats: Certain responding clones were present in pre-infection memory, suggesting participation of cross-reactive memory.

The genes are TRBV20-1 and TRBJ1-1; TRBD1 agrees at 8 bases. The clonotype was recovered from a man between 18 and 35 years old who had mild COVID-19 (a few samples of this study predate the infection). Cell type and time point are not known. The sample consisted of PBMCs or a T cell subset sorted from them (not recorded which). CDR3 protein: CSARAGGRLLTEASF. The CDR3 DNA reads as TGCAGTGCTAGAGCAGGGGGCCGTTTACTTACTGAAGCTTCCTTT.